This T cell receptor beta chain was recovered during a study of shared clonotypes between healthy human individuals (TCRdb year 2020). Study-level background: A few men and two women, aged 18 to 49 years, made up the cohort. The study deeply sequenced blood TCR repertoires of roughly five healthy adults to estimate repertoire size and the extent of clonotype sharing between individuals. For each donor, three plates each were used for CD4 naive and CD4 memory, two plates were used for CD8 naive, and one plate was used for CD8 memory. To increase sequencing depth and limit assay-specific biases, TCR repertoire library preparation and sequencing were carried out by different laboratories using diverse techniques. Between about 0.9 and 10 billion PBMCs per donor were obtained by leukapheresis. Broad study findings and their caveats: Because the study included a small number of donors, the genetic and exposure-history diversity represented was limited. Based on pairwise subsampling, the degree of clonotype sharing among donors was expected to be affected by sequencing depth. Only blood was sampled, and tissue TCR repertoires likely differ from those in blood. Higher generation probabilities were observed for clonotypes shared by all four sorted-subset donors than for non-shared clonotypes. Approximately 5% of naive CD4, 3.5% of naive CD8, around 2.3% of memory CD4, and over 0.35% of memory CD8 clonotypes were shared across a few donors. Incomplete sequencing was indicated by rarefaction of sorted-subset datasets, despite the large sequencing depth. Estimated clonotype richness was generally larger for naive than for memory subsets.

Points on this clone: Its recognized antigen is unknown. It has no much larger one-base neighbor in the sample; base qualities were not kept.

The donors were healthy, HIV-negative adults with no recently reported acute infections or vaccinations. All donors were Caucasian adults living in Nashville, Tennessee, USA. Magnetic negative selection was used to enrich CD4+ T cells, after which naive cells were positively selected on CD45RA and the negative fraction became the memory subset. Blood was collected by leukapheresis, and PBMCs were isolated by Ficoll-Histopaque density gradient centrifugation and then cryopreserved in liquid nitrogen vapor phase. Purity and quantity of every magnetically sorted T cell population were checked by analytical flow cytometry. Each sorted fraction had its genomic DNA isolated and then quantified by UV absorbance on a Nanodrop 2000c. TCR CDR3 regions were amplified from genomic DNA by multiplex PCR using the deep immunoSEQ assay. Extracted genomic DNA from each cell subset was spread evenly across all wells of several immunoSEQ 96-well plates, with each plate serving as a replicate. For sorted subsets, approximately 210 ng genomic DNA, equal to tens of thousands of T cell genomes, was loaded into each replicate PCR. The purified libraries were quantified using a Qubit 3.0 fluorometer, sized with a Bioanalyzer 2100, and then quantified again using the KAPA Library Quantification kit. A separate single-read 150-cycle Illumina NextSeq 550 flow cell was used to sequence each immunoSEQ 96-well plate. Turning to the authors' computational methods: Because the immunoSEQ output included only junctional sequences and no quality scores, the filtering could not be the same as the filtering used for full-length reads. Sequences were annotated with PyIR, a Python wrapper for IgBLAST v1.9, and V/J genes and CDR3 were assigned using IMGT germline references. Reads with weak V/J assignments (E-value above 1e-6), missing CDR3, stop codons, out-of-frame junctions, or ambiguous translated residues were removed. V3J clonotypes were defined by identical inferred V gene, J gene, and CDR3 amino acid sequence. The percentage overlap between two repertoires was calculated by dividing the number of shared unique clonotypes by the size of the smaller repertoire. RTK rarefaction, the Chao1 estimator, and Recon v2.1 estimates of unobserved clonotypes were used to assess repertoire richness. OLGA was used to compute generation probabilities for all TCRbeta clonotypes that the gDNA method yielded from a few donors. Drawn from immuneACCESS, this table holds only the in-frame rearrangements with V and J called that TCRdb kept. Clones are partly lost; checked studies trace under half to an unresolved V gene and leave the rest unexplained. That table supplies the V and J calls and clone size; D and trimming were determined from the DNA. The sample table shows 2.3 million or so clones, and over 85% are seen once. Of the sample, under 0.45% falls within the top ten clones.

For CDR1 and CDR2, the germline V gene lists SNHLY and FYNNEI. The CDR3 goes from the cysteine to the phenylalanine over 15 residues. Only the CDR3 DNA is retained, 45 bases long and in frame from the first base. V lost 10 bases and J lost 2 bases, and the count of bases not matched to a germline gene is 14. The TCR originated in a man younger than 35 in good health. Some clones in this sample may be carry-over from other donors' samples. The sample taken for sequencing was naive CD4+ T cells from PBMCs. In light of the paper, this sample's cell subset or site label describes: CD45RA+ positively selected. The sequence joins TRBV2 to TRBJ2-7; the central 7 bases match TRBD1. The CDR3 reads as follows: CATRGRAQGAYEQYF. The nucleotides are TGTGCCACACGGGGTCGAGCGCAGGGGGCCTACGAGCAGTACTTC.